The present entry profiles one T cell receptor (beta chain) with its context. What it recognizes is unknown. Clones were read by immunoSEQ multiplex PCR, and TCRdb kept only the in-frame ones, dropping some. Of some 10,000 clones in the sample, more than 75% are singletons; the top ten hold more than 25%. This sample was taken from a study of PD-1 blockade in classical Hodgkin lymphoma. Study in general: Patients had nivolumab dosed at 3 mg/kg, delivered intravenously every 2 weeks.

The patients all showed relapse after autologous stem cell transplantation, while their brentuximab vedotin exposure varied. Study-level findings and limits: Complete responders matched newly diagnosed patients in baseline diversity. Significant TCR diversity gains by C4D1 occurred in CD4+ but not CD8+ cells.

Trimming pared 6 bases from V and 0 bases from J, leaving 12 bases between. The germline CDR1 and CDR2 sequences are PRHDT and FYEKMQ (reference sequence). CDR3 length: 15 amino acids. The receptor's source is a human donor with classical Hodgkin lymphoma. This sample comprised peripheral blood mononuclear cells (PBMCs), obtained at baseline. The chain links TRBV13 to TRBJ1-3; tentative D call: TRBD1 (5 bases). The CDR3 protein is CASRSGDGSGNTIYF. CDR3 DNA sequence: TGTGCCAGCAGGAGCGGGGACGGCTCTGGAAACACCATATATTTT.